The 20 T cell receptor beta chains below were found in one sample sequenced in a study of T cells in Graves' hyperthyroidism and ophthalmopathy. Amplified TCR beta CDR3 regions came from RNA transcripts. The HTBI primer set was used in a first-round RT-PCR of the TCR CDR3. TCRdb reanalysed the multiplex PCR reads using MiXCR and keeps one entry per CDR3 protein. The sample holds roughly 500,000 distinct CDR3 sequences, 40% to 55% seen once. Material: peripheral blood or thyroid tissue (not recorded which). Source of these receptors: an adult woman with Graves' disease, either hyperthyroidism or ophthalmopathy (not recorded which).

This clonotype was seen more than once but under ten times. The J gene is TRBJ1-1, the V gene TRBV27; D not certain. The V end was cut by 3 bases, the J end by 4 bases, with 12 bases between. The V gene's germline CDR1 is MNHEY and CDR2 SMNVEV (reference sequence). The CDR3 totals 14 residues. The CDR3: CASSFRDFGTEAFF. DNA for the CDR3: TGTGCCAGCAGTTTTAGGGATTTTGGCACTGAAGCTTTCTTT.

The J gene is TRBJ2-7, the V gene TRBV7-8; D not resolved. CDR3 length equals 14 residues. CDR1 SGHVS and CDR2 FQNEAQ come from the germline V gene. V dropped 6 bases and J dropped 0 bases, with 12 bases sitting between them. The CDR3 bases are TGTGCCAGCAGTCCGACGAGAAGCTCCTACGAGCAGTACTTC. This encodes CASSPTRSSYEQYF.

The sample holds many counts of this clonotype. The CDR3 DNA follows: TGTGCCAGCACCAGACAAGGCAATCAGCCCCAGCATTTT. Amino acids: CASTRQGNQPQHF. The V and J genes are TRBV2 and TRBJ1-5, with D hard to call. CDR1 is SNHLY, CDR2 FYNNEI, per germline. CDR3 length equals 13 residues. With 7 bases removed from V and 2 bases from J, the gap between germline ends came to 9 bases.

The chain uses TRBV11-1 and TRBJ1-5, with 11 positions matching TRBD1. CDR1 and CDR2 from the germline V gene are SGHAT and FQDESV (reference sequence). There are 14 residues in the CDR3. V shed 5 bases, J shed 5 bases, and the junction held 2 bases outside the gene matches. The CDR3 DNA sequence: TGTGCCAGCAGCGGACAGGGGGCGGATCAGCCCCAGCATTTT. Translating it yields CASSGQGADQPQHF.

This sequence joins TRBV7-8 and TRBJ2-5, with 7 bases lining up with TRBD2. This CDR3 is built from 11 residues. The V gene's germline CDR1 is SGHVS and CDR2 FQNEAQ. Losses at the gene ends were 2 bases for V and 9 bases for J; bases not matched to a gene: 0. DNA of the CDR3: TGTGCCAGCAGCTTACTAGCGGCCCAGTACTTC. This translates into CASSLLAAQYF.

At least ten counts were recorded for this clonotype. J is TRBJ1-6 and V is TRBV7-6; 7 bases are a match to TRBD1. Trimming at V came to 6 bases and at J to 8 bases, leaving 10 bases not matched to a gene. This CDR3 has 15 amino acids. Germline V lookup: CDR1 SGHVS, CDR2 FNYEAQ. In nucleotides, the CDR3 is TGTGCCAGCAGGAGGGACAGCAGCCCTTATTCACCCCTCCACTTT. Translation gives CASRRDSSPYSPLHF.

The chain uses TRBV19 and TRBJ1-5; D not resolved. The CDR3 covers 15 residues. The germline gives CDR1 LNHDA, CDR2 SQIVND (reference sequence). The V end lost 7 bases, the J end lost 2 bases, and 15 bases lay between the germline ends. The CDR3 DNA is TGTGCCAGTACGGAGACGAGACATCGCAATCAGCCCCAGCATTTT. Its protein product is CASTETRHRNQPQHF.

This clonotype occurred many times. This sequence joins TRBV19 and TRBJ2-7, with D perhaps TRBD2 (5 bases). CDR1 and CDR2 from the germline V gene are LNHDA and SQIVND (reference sequence). The CDR3 totals 15 residues. V gave up 3 bases and J gave up 2 bases, with 14 bases separating them. The CDR3 sequence: CASSIGWTAPYEQYF. DNA for the CDR3: TGTGCCAGTAGTATCGGGTGGACTGCCCCCTACGAGCAGTACTTC.

This chain links TRBV2 with TRBJ2-3, with no clear D. Trimming took 8 bases from V and 1 from J, leaving 4 bases between them. Germline V lookup: CDR1 SNHLY, CDR2 FYNNEI. The CDR3 has 11 residues. The DNA of the CDR3 is TGTGCCAGCGGGGGCACAGATACGCAGTATTTT. It translates to CASGGTDTQYF.

This clonotype was seen a handful of times. The CDR3 DNA reads as TGTGCCAGCAGCTTACTGAGGGCAGGGGGACGGGGGATCCAAGAGACCCAGTACTTC. Translating gives CASSLLRAGGRGIQETQYF. This chain connects TRBV7-7 to TRBJ2-5, with TRBD1 as a possible D gene (7 bases). With 2 bases removed from V and 1 base from J, the gap between germline ends came to 23 bases. The germline CDR1 and CDR2 sequences are SSHAT and FNYEAQ (reference sequence). The CDR3 runs 19 residues. Variable domain in full (rest from reference TRBV7-7 and TRBJ2-5): GAGVSQSPRYKVTKRGQDVTLRCDPISSHATLYWYQQALGQGPEFLTYFNYEAQPDKSGLPSDRFSAERPEGSISTLTIQRTEQRDSAMYRCASSLLRAGGRGIQETQYFGPGTRLLVL.

V and J are TRBV15 and TRBJ2-5, with 9 bases lining up with TRBD2. Per the germline V gene, CDR1 is LNHNV and CDR2 is YYDKDF (reference sequence). The CDR3 is made up of 13 amino acids. With V trimmed by 8 bases and J by 4 bases, 5 bases remained unmatched. CDR3 amino acids: CATELAGRETQYF. As DNA, the CDR3 is TGTGCCACCGAACTAGCGGGTAGAGAGACCCAGTACTTC.

Only a few counts were recorded for this clonotype. The chain joins TRBV7-7 to TRBJ1-6, with no clear D. Germline values: CDR1 SSHAT, CDR2 FNYEAQ (reference sequence). The germline V and J ends were trimmed by 5 bases and 8 bases, with 10 bases remaining between them. This CDR3 comprises 13 residues. The CDR3 DNA sequence: TGTGCCAGCAGCCAAGGCATTTATTCACCCCTCCACTTT. This translates into CASSQGIYSPLHF.

The CDR3 loop reads CSARVPGASNASPLHF. In nucleotides, the CDR3 is TGCAGTGCTAGGGTCCCCGGGGCGAGTAACGCTTCACCCCTCCACTTT. V and J are TRBV20-1 and TRBJ1-6; perhaps TRBD1 as D (5 bases). V lost 3 bases to trimming and J lost 9 bases, with 21 bases between them. CDR1 is DFQATT and CDR2 is SNEGSKA in the germline V gene (reference sequence). This CDR3 region has 16 residues.

This clonotype was counted many times. The gene calls are TRBV12-3 or TRBV12-4 and TRBJ1-5, with unresolved D. The germline V and J ends were trimmed by 1 base and 9 bases, with 13 bases remaining between them. The CDR3 length is 14 residues. The chain's CDR3 is CASSLEAASGPQHF. In DNA, the CDR3 is TGTGCCAGCAGTTTAGAGGCGGCCTCGGGGCCCCAGCATTTT.

The chain carries TRBV5-1 and TRBJ2-5, with 7 bases identical to TRBD1. CDR3 size: 13 residues. The V segment lost 8 bases and the J segment 5 bases; nucleotides outside the gene matches: 9. Germline lookup yields CDR1 SGHRS and CDR2 YFSETQ. The CDR3 spells CASLDRLGETQYF. The CDR3 nucleotides read TGCGCCAGTTTGGACAGGCTAGGCGAGACCCAGTACTTC.

The chain employs TRBV29-1 and TRBJ2-5, with 8 bases lining up with TRBD1. The CDR3 runs to 12 residues. J gave up 5 bases and V 6 bases, and 5 bases lay outside the gene matches. Germline CDR1 and CDR2: SQVTM and ANQGSEA. The CDR3 loop is CSVPTGAETQYF. CDR3 bases: TGCAGCGTCCCGACAGGGGCGGAGACCCAGTACTTC.

This clonotype was picked up a small number of times. V is TRBV7-2 and J is TRBJ1-2; 9 bases fit TRBD1. Trimming at V came to 4 bases and at J to 7 bases, leaving 4 bases not matched to a gene. Germline V lookup: CDR1 SGHTA, CDR2 FQGNSA. CDR3 length: 13 amino acids. In nucleotides, the CDR3 is TGTGCCAGCAGCTCCAGGGACAGGGTTGGCTACACCTTC. Amino acid sequence: CASSSRDRVGYTF.

At least ten counts were recorded for this clonotype. The J gene is TRBJ1-4, the V gene TRBV12-3 or TRBV12-4, with D possibly being TRBD1 (5 bases). V was clipped by 4 bases and J by 5 bases, with 11 bases between them. This CDR3 has 14 residues. This CDR3 reads CASSSRAENEKLFF. The CDR3 DNA reads TGTGCCAGCAGTTCCAGGGCTGAGAATGAAAAACTGTTTTTT.

V gene TRBV4-1 combines with J gene TRBJ1-5; possible D gene TRBD1, 5 bases. V shed 1 base and J shed 5 bases, with 12 bases lying between them. Germline V gene sequence: CDR1 MGHRA, CDR2 YSYEKL. CDR3 length: 15 residues. The CDR3 DNA sequence: TGCGCCAGCAGCCAAGGGCCCTTGGGGCATCAGCCCCAGCATTTT. Translated, it gives CASSQGPLGHQPQHF.

This clonotype was seen many times. The genes are TRBV3-1 and TRBJ1-1; D is unresolved. V was cut by 6 bases and J by 4 bases, with 15 bases left in between. The CDR3 is 14 amino acids. In germline, CDR1 is LGHDT, CDR2 YNNKEL (reference sequence). CDR3: CASSRRPAGTEAFF. The DNA for the CDR3 is TGTGCCAGCAGTCGACGACCAGCCGGCACTGAAGCTTTCTTT.